Sequencing of this TCR beta chain was carried out in a study of radiation and T cells in renal cell carcinoma. For the study at large: Nephrectomy followed 15 Gy stereotactic body radiation by 4 weeks.

This clone was picked up one time. The antigen is unknown. Trimming removed 5 bases at V and 6 bases at J, with 7 bases between. This CDR3 comprises 11 residues. Germline V CDR1 and CDR2: MNHEY, SVGAGI. Time point described: baseline pretreatment blood. The treatment: 15 Gy SBRT to primary tumor, nephrectomy 4 weeks later. Blood was sampled at baseline, 2 weeks and 4 weeks after SBRT. This table comes from immunoSEQ multiplex PCR, and its TCRdb copy is limited to in-frame clones, with some not included. The data hold approximately 120,000 clones, with roughly four fifths observed a single time. Whole-study results and caveats: No pretreatment tumor biopsies were available for baseline clonotypes. From baseline, blood top tumor clonotypes peaked at 2 weeks post-radiation.

The clonotype was recovered from a woman in her fifties or sixties with renal cell carcinoma. The input for sequencing was blood, taken from a patient whose treatment included radiotherapy and nephrectomy. V and J are TRBV6-5 and TRBJ1-1, with D perhaps matching TRBD1 (5 bases). The CDR3 DNA is TGTGCCAGCAGTGAGACAGCTGAAGCTTTCTTT. This gives the protein CASSETAEAFF.